Listed below are T cell receptor beta chains from one sample, sequenced in a study of T cell responses to AZD1222 COVID-19 vaccine. This table comes from immunoSEQ multiplex PCR, and its TCRdb copy is limited to in-frame clones, with some not included. The sample carries about 56,000 clones, over 75% recorded once. Sequenced here: peripheral blood, sampled on day 0 of AZD1222 vaccination. The source of these receptors is an adult in good health. Both conserved end residues are part of each CDR3. The D gene is left open where the match is weak. Only part of the rows carry a size: once, few, many, or a class if the clone is expanded.

J gene,D gene,V gene,clone size,CDR3 protein,CDR3 DNA
TRBJ2-7,.,TRBV3-1/TRBV3-2,.,CASSQVNEQYF,TGTGCCAGCAGCCAAGTAAACGAGCAGTACTTC
TRBJ2-5,.,TRBV21-1,few,CASSIRLDQETQYF,TGTGCCAGCAGCATTAGACTAGACCAAGAGACCCAGTACTTC
TRBJ2-5,.,TRBV5-5,.,CASSWQGSQETQYF,TGTGCCAGCAGCTGGCAGGGATCCCAAGAGACCCAGTACTTC
TRBJ1-1,.,TRBV7-9,.,CASSLAPGVAFF,TGTGCCAGCAGCTTAGCGCCGGGGGTCGCTTTCTTT
TRBJ1-2,.,TRBV6-5,few,CASSYSRNYGYTF,TGTGCCAGCAGTTACTCTCGAAACTATGGCTACACCTTC
TRBJ1-5,.,TRBV19,.,CASTPTSNQPQHF,TGTGCCAGTACTCCCACTAGCAATCAGCCCCAGCATTTT
TRBJ1-3,TRBD1,TRBV3-1/TRBV3-2,once,CASSPWDRGNTIYF,TGTGCCAGCAGCCCTTGGGACAGGGGAAACACCATATATTTT
TRBJ1-5,TRBD1,TRBV5-1,once,CASSLDRGSNQPQHF,TGCGCCAGCAGCTTGGACAGGGGTAGCAATCAGCCCCAGCATTTT
TRBJ2-3,.,TRBV5-1,.,CASSLGSAGTGDTQYF,TGCGCCAGCAGCTTGGGGTCGGCTGGGACCGGGGATACGCAGTATTTT
TRBJ1-5,.,TRBV6-2/TRBV6-3,.,CASSYSTASNQPQHF,TGTGCCAGCAGTTACTCCACAGCGTCTAATCAGCCCCAGCATTTT
TRBJ1-2,.,TRBV29-1,.,CSVKALPDYGYTF,TGCAGCGTTAAGGCCTTACCCGACTATGGCTACACCTTC
TRBJ2-7,TRBD1,TRBV10-3,once,CATSGQTYEQYF,TGTGCCACCTCGGGACAGACCTACGAGCAGTACTTC
TRBJ1-4,.,TRBV5-1,.,CASSFFATNEKLFF,TGCGCCAGCAGCTTTTTTGCAACTAATGAAAAACTGTTTTTT
TRBJ2-5,TRBD2,TRBV9,few,CASSPGLAGWQETQYF,TGTGCCAGCAGCCCAGGACTAGCGGGGTGGCAAGAGACCCAGTACTTC
TRBJ2-3,.,TRBV5-1,.,CASSWTGAPTDTQYF,TGCGCCAGCAGTTGGACGGGGGCGCCCACAGATACGCAGTATTTT
TRBJ2-3,TRBD1,TRBV4-1,once,CASSQEGQGRRDTQYF,TGCGCCAGCAGCCAAGAAGGACAGGGTCGTAGAGATACGCAGTATTTT
TRBJ2-1,TRBD1,TRBV7-2,.,CASSLEGQGITEQFF,TGTGCCAGCAGCTTAGAGGGACAGGGGATTACTGAGCAGTTCTTC
TRBJ1-1,.,TRBV20-1,once,CSARVYAFF,TGCAGTGCTAGAGTGTATGCTTTCTTT
TRBJ1-1,.,TRBV15,.,CATSRDGGRTEAFF,TGTGCCACCAGCAGAGACGGGGGAAGGACTGAAGCTTTCTTT
TRBJ2-3,.,TRBV9,.,CASSPPRDTDTQYF,TGTGCCAGCAGCCCTCCGAGGGACACAGATACGCAGTATTTT
TRBJ2-2,TRBD1,TRBV19,once,CASMTGANTGELFF,TGTGCCAGTATGACAGGGGCGAACACCGGGGAGCTGTTTTTT
TRBJ1-1,TRBD1,TRBV7-2,.,CASSANRGVGTEAFF,TGTGCCAGCAGCGCAAACAGGGGTGTGGGTACTGAAGCTTTCTTT
TRBJ1-2,.,TRBV5-1,.,CASSLGQFTDYGYTF,TGCGCCAGCAGCTTGGGTCAGTTCACAGATTATGGCTACACCTTC
TRBJ2-1,.,TRBV25-1,.,CASSEWLEDNEQFF,TGTGCCAGCAGTGAATGGTTAGAAGACAATGAGCAGTTCTTC
TRBJ1-2,.,TRBV27,.,CASSFSLGNGYTF,TGTGCCAGCAGTTTCAGCCTAGGGAATGGCTACACCTTC
TRBJ1-5,.,TRBV3-1/TRBV3-2,medium-sized,CASSRGTVDQPQHF,TGTGCCAGCAGCCGGGGGACCGTTGATCAGCCCCAGCATTTT
TRBJ2-1,.,TRBV3-1/TRBV3-2,.,CASSQEFSADEQFF,TGTGCCAGCAGCCAAGAATTTTCGGCCGATGAGCAGTTCTTC
TRBJ2-1,TRBD2,TRBV3-1/TRBV3-2,.,CASSQLAGGPGEQFF,TGTGCCAGCAGCCAACTAGCGGGGGGGCCTGGGGAGCAGTTCTTC
TRBJ2-7,.,TRBV14,.,CASSRVRFGEQYF,TGTGCCAGCAGCCGGGTCCGATTTGGGGAGCAGTACTTC
TRBJ1-1,TRBD1,TRBV6-5,.,CASRSNRGSTEAFF,TGTGCCAGCAGGTCTAACAGGGGGTCCACTGAAGCTTTCTTT
TRBJ2-5,.,TRBV3-1/TRBV3-2,.,CASSQNGETQYF,TGTGCCAGCAGCCAAAATGGAGAGACCCAGTACTTC
TRBJ2-1,.,TRBV5-1,.,CASSSDRSYNEQFF,TGCGCCAGCAGCTCGGACCGCTCCTACAATGAGCAGTTCTTC
TRBJ2-7,TRBD2,TRBV4-1,.,CASGPQRGGYEQYF,TGCGCCAGCGGGCCACAGCGGGGGGGTTACGAGCAGTACTTC
TRBJ1-4,TRBD1,TRBV12-3/TRBV12-4,.,CASSLVRTGLFF,TGTGCCAGCAGTTTAGTTAGGACAGGACTGTTTTTT
TRBJ1-5,.,TRBV6-1,.,CASSEEPRRAQHF,TGTGCCAGCAGTGAAGAGCCCAGGCGGGCCCAGCATTTT
TRBJ1-2,.,TRBV7-9,.,CASTLSRGNYGYTF,TGTGCCAGCACCCTAAGTCGGGGTAACTATGGCTACACCTTC
TRBJ1-2,TRBD1,TRBV28,.,CASSSTGGSPANYGYTF,TGTGCCAGCAGTTCCACAGGGGGGAGTCCCGCTAACTATGGCTACACCTTC